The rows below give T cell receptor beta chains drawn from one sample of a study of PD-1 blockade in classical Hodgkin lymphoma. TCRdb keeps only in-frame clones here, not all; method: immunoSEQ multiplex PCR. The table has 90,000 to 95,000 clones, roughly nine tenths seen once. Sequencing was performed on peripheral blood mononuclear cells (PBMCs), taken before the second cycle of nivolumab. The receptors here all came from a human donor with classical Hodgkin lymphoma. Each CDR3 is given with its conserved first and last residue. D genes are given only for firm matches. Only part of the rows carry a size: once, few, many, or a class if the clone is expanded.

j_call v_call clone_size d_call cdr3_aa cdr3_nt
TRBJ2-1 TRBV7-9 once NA CASSPSVSYNEQFF TGTGCCAGCAGCCCTAGCGTTTCCTACAATGAGCAGTTCTTC
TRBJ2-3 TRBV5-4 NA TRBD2 CASSLTLAGPSTDTQYF TGTGCCAGCAGCTTGACTTTAGCGGGGCCAAGCACAGATACGCAGTATTTT
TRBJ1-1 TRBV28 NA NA CASSETRGFRTNTEAFF TGTGCCAGCAGCGAGACCAGGGGCTTTCGAACGAACACTGAAGCTTTCTTT
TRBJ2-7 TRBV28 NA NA CASSLLSGPYSYEQYF TGTGCCAGCAGTTTATTGTCAGGGCCCTATTCCTACGAGCAGTACTTC
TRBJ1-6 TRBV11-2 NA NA CASSLRGDKKLNSPLHF TGTGCCAGCAGCCTACGAGGTGACAAGAAGCTTAATTCACCCCTCCACTTT
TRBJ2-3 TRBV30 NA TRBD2 CAWSVLTSGTDTQYF TGTGCCTGGAGTGTACTTACTAGCGGGACAGATACGCAGTATTTT
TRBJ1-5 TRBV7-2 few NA CASSQDSNQPQHF TGTGCCAGCAGCCAGGACAGCAATCAGCCCCAGCATTTT
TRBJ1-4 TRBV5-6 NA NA CASSLVGVTNEKLFF TGTGCCAGCAGCTTGGTGGGCGTAACTAATGAAAAACTGTTTTTT
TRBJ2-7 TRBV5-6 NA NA CASSLGARTAYEQYF TGTGCCAGCAGCTTGGGGGCCAGGACAGCCTACGAGCAGTACTTC
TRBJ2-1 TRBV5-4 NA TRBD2 CASSLAGLAGAYNEQLF TGTGCCAGCAGCCTTGCGGGACTAGCGGGCGCCTACAATGAGCAGCTCTTC
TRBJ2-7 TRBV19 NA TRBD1 CASTETGSSYEQYF TGTGCCAGTACCGAGACAGGGAGCTCCTACGAGCAGTACTTC
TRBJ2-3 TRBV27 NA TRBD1 CASSLQLTQGAVTDTQYF TGTGCCAGCAGTCTGCAATTGACACAGGGGGCGGTCACAGATACGCAGTATTTT
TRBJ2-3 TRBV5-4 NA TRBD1 CASSLDRGTDTQYF TGTGCCAGCAGCTTAGACAGGGGAACAGATACGCAGTATTTT
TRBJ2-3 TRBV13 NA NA CASSPARDSTDTQYF TGTGCCAGCAGCCCGGCGAGGGATAGCACAGATACGCAGTATTTT
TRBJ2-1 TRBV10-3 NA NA CAISEDQSDEQFF TGTGCCATCAGTGAGGACCAGAGTGATGAGCAGTTCTTC
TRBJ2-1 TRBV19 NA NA CASSADSSSYNEQFF TGTGCCAGTAGTGCTGACAGTAGCTCCTACAATGAGCAGTTCTTC
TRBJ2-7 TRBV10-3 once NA CAISEGAGNSYEQYF TGTGCCATCAGTGAGGGGGCGGGCAACTCCTACGAGCAGTACTTC
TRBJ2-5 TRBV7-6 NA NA CASSLSGLPGETQYF TGTGCCAGCAGCTTATCCGGCCTACCGGGGGAGACCCAGTACTTC
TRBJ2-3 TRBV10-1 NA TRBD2 CASSETGGPSDTQYF TGCGCCAGCAGTGAGACGGGAGGGCCCTCAGATACGCAGTATTTT
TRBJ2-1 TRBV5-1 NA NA CASSLEGIPSNEQFF TGCGCCAGCAGCTTGGAGGGGATCCCGTCAAATGAGCAGTTCTTC
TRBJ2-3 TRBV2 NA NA CASSDRTMADTQYF TGTGCCAGCAGTGACCGTACTATGGCAGATACGCAGTATTTT
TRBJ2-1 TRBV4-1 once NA CASSLDSSYNEQFF TGCGCCAGCAGCCTCGACAGTTCCTACAATGAGCAGTTCTTC
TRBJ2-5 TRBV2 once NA CASSARETQYF TGTGCCAGCAGTGCGAGGGAGACCCAGTACTTC
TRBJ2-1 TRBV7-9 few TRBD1 CASLTGGQAEQFF TGTGCCAGCCTGACAGGGGGCCAGGCTGAGCAGTTCTTC
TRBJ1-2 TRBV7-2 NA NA CASIQGQNYRARSGGYTF TGTGCCAGCATCCAAGGCCAAAATTACAGGGCTCGGAGCGGCGGCTACACCTTC
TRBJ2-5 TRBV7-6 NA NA CASSLEAVETQYF TGTGCCAGCAGCTTAGAGGCGGTGGAGACCCAGTACTTC
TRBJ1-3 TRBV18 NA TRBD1 CASSPAGQGSSGNTIYF TGTGCCAGCTCACCGGCGGGACAGGGGAGTTCTGGAAACACCATATATTTT
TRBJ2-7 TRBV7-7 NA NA CASSLDPFSEQYF TGTGCCAGCAGCCTAGACCCCTTTAGCGAGCAGTACTTC
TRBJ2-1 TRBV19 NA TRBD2 CASSIAGTSGRYNEQFF TGTGCCAGTAGTATAGCCGGGACTAGCGGGAGATACAATGAGCAGTTCTTC
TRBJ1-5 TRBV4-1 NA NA CASSQDPARASNQPQHF TGCGCCAGCAGCCAAGATCCGGCCAGGGCGAGCAATCAGCCCCAGCATTTT
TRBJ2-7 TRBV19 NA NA CASSINPGSTYEQYF TGTGCCAGTAGTATAAATCCAGGGTCAACCTACGAGCAGTACTTC
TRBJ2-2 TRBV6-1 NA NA CASSEAPGSNTGELFF TGTGCCAGCAGTGAAGCTCCGGGGTCGAACACCGGGGAGCTGTTTTTT
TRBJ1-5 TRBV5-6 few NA CASSLLGSWQPQHF TGTGCCAGCAGCTTGCTCGGGTCGTGGCAGCCCCAGCATTTT
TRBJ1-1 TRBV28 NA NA CASSGQPSTEAFF TGTGCCAGCAGCGGACAGCCTTCCACTGAAGCTTTCTTT
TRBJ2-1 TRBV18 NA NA CASSPGRVDNEQFF TGTGCCAGCTCACCAGGCAGGGTGGACAATGAGCAGTTCTTC
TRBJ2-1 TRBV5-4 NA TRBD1 CASSSTGGYNEQFF TGTGCCAGCAGCTCCACAGGGGGCTACAATGAGCAGTTCTTC
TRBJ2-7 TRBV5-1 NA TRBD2 CASSLLPSGEKYEQYF TGCGCCAGCAGCTTGTTACCTAGCGGGGAGAAATACGAGCAGTACTTC